The 16 T cell receptor beta chains below were found in one sample sequenced in a study of blood T cell repertoires in COVID-19. Sequenced by immunoSEQ multiplex PCR; TCRdb stores in-frame clones only, minus some. This table has about 240,000 clones, 70% to 80% appearing once. The sequenced sample was peripheral blood. These receptors originate from a woman over 75 with acute or convalescent COVID-19.

This clone has only one observation. V usage is TRBV6-5 and J usage is TRBJ1-2; D perhaps matches TRBD1 (6 bases). The CDR3 contains 15 residues. V gave up 7 bases and J gave up 2 bases, with 17 bases separating them. Germline V gives CDR1 MNHEY, CDR2 SVGAGI. CDR3 in amino acids: CASTERGGANYGYTF. The DNA for the CDR3 is TGTGCCAGCACCGAAAGGGGGGGGGCGAACTATGGCTACACCTTC.

The chain combines TRBV15 with TRBJ1-1; D unresolved. Germline V gene lookup returns CDR1 LNHNV and CDR2 YYDKDF (reference sequence). The V gene lost 3 bases and the J gene lost 1 base, with 18 bases spanning the gap. The CDR3 has 17 amino acids. CDR3 sequence: CATSSTGRRPKNTEAFF. CDR3 nucleotides: TGTGCCACCAGCAGTACGGGGAGACGCCCGAAGAACACTGAAGCTTTCTTT.

The chain couples TRBV19 to TRBJ2-5, with 9 bases that match TRBD1. The CDR3 extends over 16 amino acids. V dropped 3 bases and J dropped 2; count of bases not matched to a gene: 7. Germline CDR1 and CDR2: LNHDA and SQIVND (reference sequence). The CDR3 here is CASSMGGQGLQETQYF. The CDR3 region has the DNA TGTGCCAGTAGTATGGGTGGACAGGGGCTTCAAGAGACCCAGTACTTC.

V and J are TRBV5-6 and TRBJ2-2, with 7 bases identical to TRBD1. This CDR3 is built from 14 residues. Looked up from germline, CDR1 is SGHDT and CDR2 is YYEEEE. Trimming at V came to 5 bases and at J to 5 bases, leaving 6 bases not matched to a gene. Here the CDR3 reads CASSQQGQTGELFF. The CDR3 region has the DNA TGTGCCAGCAGTCAACAGGGGCAAACCGGGGAGCTGTTTTTT. Together with reference TRBV5-6 and TRBJ2-2, the CDR3 gives the full variable domain: DAGVTQSPTHLIKTRGQQVTLRCSPKSGHDTVSWYQQALGQGPQFIFQYYEEEERQRGNFPDRFSGHQFPNYSSELNVNALLLGDSALYLCASSQQGQTGELFFGEGSRLTVL.

The chain has TRBV5-1 and TRBJ2-7; TRBD2 might be the D (6 bases). CDR1 SGHRS and CDR2 YFSETQ come from the germline V gene. Trimming removed 6 bases from V and 6 bases from J, with 10 bases in between. The CDR3 sequence is 11 residues long. This chain's CDR3 is CASNWRGEQYF. For the CDR3, the DNA is TGCGCCAGCAACTGGAGGGGCGAGCAGTACTTC.

The rearrangement uses TRBV7-2 and TRBJ1-6, with TRBD1 matching 7 bases. CDR1 is SGHTA, CDR2 FQGNSA, per germline. V trimming: 2 bases; J trimming: 10 bases; junction bases outside the gene matches: 8. This CDR3 has 15 residues. The CDR3 is CASSLFGRGESPLHF. The DNA for the CDR3 is TGTGCCAGCAGCTTATTTGGCAGGGGGGAATCACCCCTCCACTTT.

The chain carries TRBV2 and TRBJ2-1; the match to TRBD1 covers 10 bases. J was trimmed by 6 bases and V by 6 bases; bases with no gene match: 5. This CDR3 has 14 residues. The germline V gene encodes CDR1 SNHLY and CDR2 FYNNEI. In DNA, the CDR3 is TGTGCCAGCAGGGACAGGGGGATTGGCAATGAGCAGTTCTTC. This sequence encodes CASRDRGIGNEQFF.

The chain is built from TRBV30 and TRBJ2-1; perhaps TRBD1 as D (5 bases). Germline values: CDR1 GTSNPN, CDR2 SVGIG (reference sequence). V was trimmed by 3 bases and J by 7 bases, leaving 7 bases between them. The CDR3 consists of 11 residues. In nucleotides, the CDR3 is TGTGCCTGGAGCGCAGGGAATGAGCAGTTCTTC. It codes for CAWSAGNEQFF.

The rearrangement uses TRBV10-2 and TRBJ2-7; TRBD2 matches at 9 bases. Germline trimming cut 4 bases from V and 2 bases from J; bases unmatched to any gene: 3. From germline, CDR1 is WSHSY and CDR2 SAAADI. This CDR3 spans 14 amino acids. The CDR3 is CASSGSSGTYEQYF. CDR3 DNA sequence: TGCGCCAGCAGTGGTTCTAGCGGGACCTACGAGCAGTACTTC.

V is TRBV5-1 and J is TRBJ2-5, with D possibly matching TRBD2 (5 bases). The CDR3 contains 14 residues. Trimming stripped 3 bases from V and 5 bases from J, with 14 bases between. Looked up from germline, CDR1 is SGHRS and CDR2 is YFSETQ. The CDR3 coding sequence is TGCGCCAGCAGCTCCGGAAACACGGGGGAGACCCAGTACTTC. It translates to CASSSGNTGETQYF.

This chain joins TRBV5-6 and TRBJ1-3, with a tentative D call TRBD1 (6 bases). The CDR3 loop spans 15 amino acids. Trimming cost V 4 bases and J 0 bases, with 11 bases left between them. Germline CDR1 SGHDT, CDR2 YYEEEE. CDR3 DNA: TGTGCCAGCAGCCGGACAGCTACCTCTGGAAACACCATATATTTT. It codes for CASSRTATSGNTIYF. Drawing the rest from reference TRBV5-6 and TRBJ1-3, the complete variable domain is DAGVTQSPTHLIKTRGQQVTLRCSPKSGHDTVSWYQQALGQGPQFIFQYYEEEERQRGNFPDRFSGHQFPNYSSELNVNALLLGDSALYLCASSRTATSGNTIYFGEGSWLTVV.

The chain combines TRBV9 with TRBJ2-3; the D is unclear. Germline lookup yields CDR1 SGDLS and CDR2 YYNGEE. This CDR3 is 13 amino acids long. Trimming pared 3 bases from V and 2 bases from J, leaving 7 bases between. In DNA form, the CDR3 reads TGTGCCAGCAGCGGGGCACCCACAGATACGCAGTATTTT. It codes for CASSGAPTDTQYF.

The chain combines TRBV9 with TRBJ2-7, with 14 bases lining up with TRBD2. The trim removed 3 bases at V and 9 bases at J, leaving 8 bases unmatched. The germline V gene encodes CDR1 SGDLS and CDR2 YYNGEE. The CDR3 contains 15 residues. The CDR3 reads CASSATTSGRAAQYF. In nucleotides, the CDR3 is TGTGCCAGCAGCGCCACGACTAGCGGGAGGGCCGCGCAGTACTTC.

The chain recombines TRBV2 with TRBJ1-5; D call uncertain. CDR1 SNHLY and CDR2 FYNNEI come from the germline V gene. The V end was cut by 3 bases, the J end by 7 bases, with 16 bases between. The CDR3 extends over 15 amino acids. This chain's CDR3 is CASSEGGIGGQPQHF. As DNA, the CDR3 is TGTGCCAGCAGTGAGGGAGGGATCGGTGGGCAGCCCCAGCATTTT.

This clone turned up a few times. This chain connects TRBV6-4 to TRBJ1-4; TRBD1 agrees at 11 bases. V shed 1 base, J shed 0 bases, and the junction held 4 bases outside the gene matches. The CDR3 loop spans 18 amino acids. CDR1 and CDR2 (germline): MRHNA, SNTAGT. The CDR3 DNA reads TGTGCCAGCAGTGACTGCGGGACAGGGGGTCCAACTAATGAAAAACTGTTTTTT. It yields the protein CASSDCGTGGPTNEKLFF.

V gene TRBV27 combines with J gene TRBJ1-1; D perhaps matches TRBD1 (6 bases). The CDR3 is 16 residues long. Trimming cost V 2 bases and J 0 bases, with 13 bases left between them. CDR1 and CDR2 from the germline V gene are MNHEY and SMNVEV (reference sequence). Here the CDR3 reads CASSLGGARMNTEAFF. Written as DNA, the CDR3 is TGTGCCAGCAGTTTAGGGGGGGCAAGGATGAACACTGAAGCTTTCTTT.